This TCR beta chain was recovered during a study of spatial heterogeneity in lung cancer. TCRdb ran MiXCR on the 5' RACE reads and lists one entry per CDR3 protein. Of some 100,000 distinct CDR3 sequences in the sample, 10% to 15% are singletons; the top ten hold roughly two fifths. This clonotype was seen a handful of times. Sample time point: sample taken at primary tumor resection. Unsorted tumor, nontumor lung tissue or cryopreserved PBMC supplied the whole RNA. The receptor's source is a male donor with early-stage non-small cell lung cancer. The source material was PBMCs, sampled at surgery.

CDR3 sequence: CASSNSGNTIYF. CDR3 nucleotides: TGTGCCAGCAGCAACTCTGGAAACACCATATATTTT. V and J are TRBV7-9 and TRBJ1-3; D is ambiguous. This CDR3 spans 12 amino acids. V lost 5 bases and J lost 0, with 2 bases in between. Per germline, CDR1 SEHNR and CDR2 FQNEAQ (reference sequence).